The 20 T cell receptor beta chains presented below share a single source sample, sequenced in a study of blood T cell repertoires in COVID-19 (dated by TCRdb to between 2020 and 2021). The protocol used for the library was the immunoSEQ multiplex PCR assay. TCRdb retrieved this table from immuneACCESS and kept in-frame rearrangements only. Not all clones are present; in checked studies, unresolved V genes account for under half, and no reason is known for the remainder. This sample is represented by 150,000 to 200,000 clones; roughly 80% of them were singletons. Jointly, the top ten make up around 15% of the sample. Source material: peripheral blood. All receptors come from a man in his sixties with active or convalescent COVID-19.

V is TRBV7-2 and J is TRBJ1-1, with TRBD1 identical over 9 bases. The V gene end was trimmed by 7 bases and the J gene end by 1 base; junction bases not matched to a gene: 7. CDR3 length: 15 residues. In germline, CDR1 is SGHTA, CDR2 FQGNSA. The CDR3 DNA sequence: TGTGCCAGCATGCCGAGACAGGGGGGGAACACTGAAGCTTTCTTT. This codes for CASMPRQGGNTEAFF.

A word on this clone: The junction does not match germline at one end; this may be a read error. The chain combines TRBV24-1 with TRBJ2-5; tentatively, D is TRBD1 (6 bases). The CDR3 consists of 15 residues. CDR1 is KGHDR and CDR2 is SFDVKD in the germline V gene. The CDR3 DNA sequence: TGTGTCACCAGTGAAAGACAGGCGAGCTCCGAGACCCAGTACTTC. Its translation is CVTSERQASSETQYF.

V usage is TRBV15 and J usage is TRBJ2-3; 11 bases fit TRBD1. Germline V gene lookup returns CDR1 LNHNV and CDR2 YYDKDF (reference sequence). V trimming: 5 bases; J trimming: 4 bases; junction bases outside the gene matches: 8. This CDR3 region has 16 residues. CDR3 residues: CATSPRGTGGPDTQYF. The CDR3, as DNA: TGTGCCACCAGCCCACGCGGGACAGGGGGACCAGATACGCAGTATTTT.

This clone was observed a few times. The J gene is TRBJ2-3, the V gene TRBV5-1, with 10 bases that match TRBD1. Germline-derived CDR1 and CDR2 are SGHRS and YFSETQ. The CDR3 has 14 residues. The V and J ends lost 9 bases and 0 bases, in that order; junction bases with no gene match: 4. The CDR3 region has the DNA TGCGCCACCGGGACAGGGGTTAGCACAGATACGCAGTATTTT. Translation: CATGTGVSTDTQYF.

This clone came up a few times. The genes are TRBV9 and TRBJ2-3, with D unresolved. Per the germline V gene, CDR1 is SGDLS and CDR2 is YYNGEE. V was cut by 3 bases and J by 3 bases, with 14 bases left in between. The CDR3 totals 15 residues. CDR3 protein: CASSAGPRLTDTQYF. The CDR3 region has the DNA TGTGCCAGCAGCGCAGGTCCCAGGCTAACAGATACGCAGTATTTT.

This rearrangement joins TRBV7-3 to TRBJ2-1; D unresolved. The ends were cut back, 2 bases at V and 8 bases at J, with 7 bases in the middle. CDR3 length: 12 amino acids. Germline CDR1 SGHTA, CDR2 FQGTGA. The CDR3 is CASSLVSDEQFF. The DNA of the CDR3 is TGTGCCAGCAGCTTAGTGAGCGATGAGCAGTTCTTC.

This clone came up once. The V call is TRBV6-1, the J call TRBJ2-7, with TRBD1 identical over 9 bases. Trimming at V came to 0 bases and at J to 6 bases, leaving 6 bases not matched to a gene. Germline CDR1 reads MNHNS; CDR2 reads SASEGT. This CDR3 is 15 amino acids long. CDR3 DNA sequence: TGTGCCAGCAGTGAAGCTCCGGGACAGGGAAGCGAGCAGTACTTC. Translated, it gives CASSEAPGQGSEQYF.

This clone was picked up a small number of times. The chain joins TRBV10-3 to TRBJ2-1; TRBD1 aligns across 9 bases. This CDR3 comprises 14 residues. The V gene end was trimmed by 6 bases and the J gene end by 8 bases; junction bases not matched to a gene: 8. Germline V CDR1 and CDR2: ENHRY, SYGVKD. CDR3 sequence (DNA): TGTGCCATCAGCCCTGGACAGGGGAGAGATGAGCAGTTCTTC. Translated: CAISPGQGRDEQFF.

Remarks on this clone: A junction boundary mismatches the germline segment, possibly from a read error. The chain links TRBV15 to TRBJ2-2; 9 bases map to TRBD1. Germline V gene lookup returns CDR1 LNHNV and CDR2 YYDKDF (reference sequence). This CDR3 is 18 amino acids long. The CDR3 is CATSGEAIGTGTTGELFF. The CDR3 nucleotides are TGTGCCACCAGCGGAGAGGCAATCGGGACAGGGACCACCGGGGAGCTGTTTTTT.

This sequence joins TRBV28 and TRBJ2-7; 10 positions match TRBD1. V shed 3 bases and J 2 bases; nucleotides not matched to a gene: 4. Germline CDR1 MDHEN, CDR2 SYDVKM. This CDR3 region has 15 residues. CDR3 in DNA: TGTGCCAGCAGTTTCCCCGGACAGGGGGCCTACGAGCAGTACTTC. Its translation is CASSFPGQGAYEQYF.

This chain uses TRBV7-6 with TRBJ2-3; D is possibly TRBD2 (5 bases). Germline assignment: CDR1 SGHVS and CDR2 FNYEAQ. The V gene lost 7 bases and the J gene lost 6 bases, with 17 bases spanning the gap. This CDR3 has 14 residues. CDR3 sequence: CASTPRGLSDTQYF. DNA of the CDR3: TGTGCCAGCACCCCAAGAGGGCTTAGCGATACGCAGTATTTT.

This chain joins TRBV7-3 and TRBJ2-5, with no clear D. This CDR3 has 13 amino acids. With 5 bases removed from V and 5 bases from J, the gap between germline ends came to 12 bases. From germline, CDR1 is SGHTA and CDR2 FQGTGA. The CDR3 loop is CASSPSRAETQYF. CDR3 nucleotide sequence: TGTGCCAGCAGCCCATCGCGAGCGGAGACCCAGTACTTC.

The table lists this clone with a few counts. In DNA, the CDR3 is TGTGCCAGCAGTTACGAGGGAAAACCGACCTACGAGCAGTACTTC. Translation gives CASSYEGKPTYEQYF. The J gene is TRBJ2-7, the V gene TRBV6-5, with TRBD2 as a possible D gene (5 bases). Germline-derived CDR1 and CDR2 are MNHEY and SVGAGI. This CDR3 comprises 15 residues. V dropped 2 bases and J dropped 2 bases, with 13 bases sitting between them.

This rearrangement joins TRBV18 to TRBJ1-2; D uncertain. The CDR3 extends over 14 amino acids. Trimming took off 2 bases at V and 8 bases at J, with 15 bases between the two ends. Germline V gives CDR1 KGHSH, CDR2 LQKENI. CDR3 bases: TGTGCCAGCTCACCAACGGGCGGGGAAGGAGGCTACACCTTC. Translated: CASSPTGGEGGYTF.

This clone was found once. This rearrangement joins TRBV3-1 (or the pseudogene TRBV3-2) to TRBJ2-7; TRBD2 aligns across 8 bases. Per germline, CDR1 LGHDT and CDR2 YNNKEL (reference sequence). After removal of 4 bases from V and 5 bases from J, the junction contained 4 bases not matched to a gene. This CDR3 region has 13 residues. CDR3 sequence reads: CASSRRTSHEQYF. CDR3 DNA sequence: TGTGCCAGCAGCCGTAGGACTAGCCACGAGCAGTACTTC.

In the case of this clone: The DNA is omitted, as the CDR3 cannot be located on it reliably, and the CDR3 follows TCRdb's listing. The V and J genes are TRBV5-1 and TRBJ1-1. The CDR3 has 15 residues if both end residues are counted. Germline lookup yields CDR1 SGHRS and CDR2 YFSETQ. CDR3 in amino acids: CASTPFLEKNTEAFF.

The chain couples TRBV3-1 (or the pseudogene TRBV3-2) to TRBJ2-2; 9 nucleotides match TRBD2. V was clipped by 5 bases and J by 5 bases; unmatched bases: 9. The CDR3 covers 16 residues. Germline-derived CDR1 and CDR2 are LGHDT and YNNKEL (reference sequence). The CDR3 here is CASSLRREGQTGELFF. The CDR3 DNA follows: TGTGCCAGCAGCTTACGGCGGGAGGGCCAAACCGGGGAGCTGTTTTTT.

This chain links TRBV27 with TRBJ2-1, with 12 bases lining up with TRBD2. The V gene end was trimmed by 5 bases and the J gene end by 7 bases; junction bases not matched to a gene: 18. The CDR3 spans 19 residues. Germline V gene sequence: CDR1 MNHEY, CDR2 SMNVEV (reference sequence). DNA for the CDR3: TGTGCCAGCAGTCAACCGGGACTAGCGGGCTTATTTACTGCAAATGAGCAGTTCTTC. Protein: CASSQPGLAGLFTANEQFF.

The gene calls are TRBV5-8 and TRBJ2-7; 7 positions agree with TRBD2. Germline CDR1 and CDR2: SGHTS and YDEGEE. This CDR3 region has 15 residues. V shed 0 bases, J shed 2 bases, and the junction held 5 bases outside the gene matches. The CDR3 coding sequence is TGTGCCAGCAGCTTGGAAGAGCGGGGCACCTACGAGCAGTACTTC. The encoded protein is CASSLEERGTYEQYF.

V is TRBV20-1 and J is TRBJ1-4, with D tentatively TRBD1 (5 bases). The length of the CDR3 is 12 residues. Trimming left V 3 bases short and J 5 bases short, with 7 bases between. From germline, CDR1 is DFQATT and CDR2 SNEGSKA (reference sequence). In DNA, the CDR3 is TGCAGTGCTAGTAAGGGGAATGAAAAACTGTTTTTT. It yields the protein CSASKGNEKLFF.